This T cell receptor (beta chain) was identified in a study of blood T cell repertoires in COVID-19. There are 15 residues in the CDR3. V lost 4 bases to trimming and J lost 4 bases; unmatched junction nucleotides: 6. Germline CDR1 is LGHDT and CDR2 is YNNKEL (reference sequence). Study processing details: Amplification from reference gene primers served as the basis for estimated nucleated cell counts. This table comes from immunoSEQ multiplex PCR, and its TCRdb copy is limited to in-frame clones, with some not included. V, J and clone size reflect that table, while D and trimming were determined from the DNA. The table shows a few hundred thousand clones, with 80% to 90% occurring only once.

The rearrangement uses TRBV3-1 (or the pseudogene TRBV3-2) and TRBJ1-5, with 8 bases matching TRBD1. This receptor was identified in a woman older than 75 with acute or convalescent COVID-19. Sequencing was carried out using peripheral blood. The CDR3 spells CASSLATGGNQPQHF. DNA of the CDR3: TGTGCCAGCAGCCTCGCCACAGGGGGAAATCAGCCCCAGCATTTT.